The next 26 T cell receptor beta chains were all read from a single sample in a study of CD8 T cells in ankylosing spondylitis. TCRdb processed the 5' RACE reads anew with MiXCR; each CDR3 protein has one entry. The table shows more than 200,000 distinct CDR3 sequences, with around 25% occurring only once. Sequencing used blood, either unsorted or a sorted T cell fraction (not recorded which). Every receptor here comes from a male donor with ankylosing spondylitis or in good health (not recorded which).

The chain joins TRBV6-6 to TRBJ2-2, with D perhaps matching TRBD1 (5 bases). The CDR3 runs 15 residues. The germline V gene encodes CDR1 MNHNY and CDR2 SVGAGI (reference sequence). V was shortened by 5 bases and J by 0 bases, with 10 bases between the two germline ends. CDR3 in DNA: TGTGCCAGCAGTCGTCAGGGTTCGAACACCGGGGAGCTGTTTTTT. Protein sequence: CASSRQGSNTGELFF.

The chain's CDR3 is CASSPPARDTQYF. In DNA form, the CDR3 reads TGTGCCAGCTCACCACCCGCACGAGATACGCAGTATTTT. This sequence joins TRBV18 and TRBJ2-3; D unclear. Trimming left V 0 bases short and J 5 bases short, with 6 bases between. CDR3 length equals 13 residues. Germline assignment: CDR1 KGHSH and CDR2 LQKENI.

The CDR3 DNA follows: TGTGCCAGCAGTTTAGCGGGGGGAGGTCCCTACAATGAGCAGTTCTTC. Amino acid sequence: CASSLAGGGPYNEQFF. The chain has TRBV12-3 or TRBV12-4 and TRBJ2-1, with D perhaps matching TRBD2 (6 bases). V was trimmed by 0 bases and J by 2 bases, leaving 11 bases between them. CDR3 length: 16 amino acids.

The gene calls are TRBV29-1 and TRBJ2-5; D tentatively fits TRBD1 or TRBD2 (5 bases each). V was cut by 6 bases and J by 2 bases, with 16 bases left in between. The CDR3 extends over 14 amino acids. Germline CDR1 reads SQVTM; CDR2 reads ANQGSEA. CDR3 residues: CSVLPGHQQETQYF. The DNA of the CDR3 is TGCAGCGTCCTCCCGGGGCACCAGCAAGAGACCCAGTACTTC.

V gene TRBV20-1 combines with J gene TRBJ2-1; D unclear. There are 13 residues in the CDR3. Germline CDR1 DFQATT, CDR2 SNEGSKA (reference sequence). Trimming took off 0 bases at V and 10 bases at J, with 13 bases between the two ends. Here the CDR3 reads CSARDPLIGEQFF. The DNA for the CDR3 is TGCAGTGCTAGAGATCCGTTGATCGGGGAGCAGTTCTTC.

This clonotype has ten or more counts. The CDR3 sequence: CASSLRDSSYEQYF. In DNA, the CDR3 is TGTGCCAGCAGCTTAAGGGACAGCTCCTACGAGCAGTACTTC. The chain combines TRBV7-9 with TRBJ2-7; TRBD1 matches 7 bases. Unmatched junction bases numbered 1, after V lost 2 bases and J lost 0 bases. This CDR3 spans 14 amino acids. In germline, CDR1 is SEHNR, CDR2 FQNEAQ (reference sequence).

There are many counts of this clonotype. The V and J genes are TRBV9 and TRBJ2-7, with D perhaps matching TRBD1 (5 bases). CDR1 and CDR2 (germline): SGDLS, YYNGEE. CDR3 size: 14 residues. Trimming left V 4 bases short and J 0 bases short, with 11 bases between. CDR3 bases: TGTGCCAGCAGCTCCGATGGGGCCTCCTACGAGCAGTACTTC. This codes for CASSSDGASYEQYF.

This rearrangement joins TRBV20-1 to TRBJ2-2; 9 nucleotides match TRBD1. The CDR3 extends over 14 amino acids. V was pared by 6 bases and J by 5 bases, with 7 bases of the junction left unmatched. Germline CDR1 and CDR2: DFQATT and SNEGSKA (reference sequence). In DNA form, the CDR3 reads TGCAGTGCAACCGGGACAGGGAAAACCGGGGAGCTGTTTTTT. Translating it yields CSATGTGKTGELFF.

This clonotype was counted between two and nine times. The CDR3 nucleotides are TGCAGTGCTAGAGACCAGGGAAGGGGTACGCAGTATTTT. Amino acids: CSARDQGRGTQYF. The chain couples TRBV20-1 to TRBJ2-3; perhaps TRBD1 as D (5 bases). From germline, CDR1 is DFQATT and CDR2 SNEGSKA (reference sequence). The CDR3 sequence is 13 residues long. The V end was cut by 0 bases, the J end by 8 bases, with 12 bases between.

V gene TRBV12-3 or TRBV12-4 combines with J gene TRBJ2-5, with a tentative D call TRBD1 (5 bases). Trimming removed 3 bases from V and 4 bases from J, with 15 bases in between. The CDR3 consists of 15 residues. The DNA for the CDR3 is TGTGCCAGCAGTTTTTTTCAGGGAATTTCAGAGACCCAGTACTTC. Protein: CASSFFQGISETQYF.

This chain joins TRBV6-6 and TRBJ1-6, with D hard to call. The CDR3 totals 13 residues. Between the trimmed V and J ends, which lost 7 bases and 4 bases, there was a span of 8 bases. Germline lookup yields CDR1 MNHNY and CDR2 SVGAGI (reference sequence). In DNA form, the CDR3 reads TGTGCCAGCAAGGCCGGTTATAATTCACCCCTCCACTTT. Protein sequence: CASKAGYNSPLHF.

This clonotype has only a few counts. This chain links TRBV20-1 with TRBJ2-3; either TRBD1 or TRBD2 may fit D (5 bases each). The V end was cut by 0 bases, the J end by 0 bases, with 13 bases between. Germline values: CDR1 DFQATT, CDR2 SNEGSKA (reference sequence). This CDR3 is 16 amino acids long. CDR3 sequence reads: CSARDPWGPSTDTQYF. For the CDR3, the DNA is TGCAGTGCTAGAGATCCGTGGGGACCTAGCACAGATACGCAGTATTTT.

This rearrangement joins TRBV20-1 to TRBJ2-3, with 7 bases fitting TRBD1. This CDR3 spans 15 amino acids. Germline CDR1 and CDR2: DFQATT and SNEGSKA (reference sequence). V was clipped by 4 bases and J by 3 bases; unmatched bases: 10. Here the CDR3 reads CSATKGARWTDTQYF. The CDR3 DNA reads as TGCAGTGCTACCAAGGGGGCGCGGTGGACAGATACGCAGTATTTT.

A word on this clonotype: An end of the junction does not agree with germline; a read error may underlie this. The rearrangement joins TRBV20-1 to TRBJ1-5; D possibly corresponds to TRBD1 (6 bases). Germline CDR1 reads DFQATT; CDR2 reads SNEGSKA (reference sequence). The CDR3 has 12 residues. The CDR3 bases are TGCAGTGCTACGGGCCCTGACAGGCCCCGGCATTTT. Translation: CSATGPDRPRHF.

V gene TRBV18 combines with J gene TRBJ1-6; possible D gene TRBD1, 6 bases. Germline V CDR1 and CDR2: KGHSH, LQKENI. The CDR3 consists of 15 residues. V was cut by 2 bases and J by 7 bases, with 12 bases left in between. As DNA, the CDR3 is TGTGCCAGCTCACCAGCTACAGGGTTAAATTCACCCCTCCACTTT. Its translation: CASSPATGLNSPLHF.

The J gene is TRBJ2-2, the V gene TRBV28; TRBD1 might be the D (5 bases). Trimming removed 2 bases from V and 0 bases from J, with 7 bases in between. Germline values: CDR1 MDHEN, CDR2 SYDVKM. CDR3 size: 15 residues. For the CDR3, the DNA is TGTGCCAGCAGTTTACCAGGGACGAACACCGGGGAGCTGTTTTTT. This encodes CASSLPGTNTGELFF.

A word on this clonotype: This could be a read error, since a much larger clone is one nucleotide away. The chain combines TRBV20-1 with TRBJ2-1, with a weak D call TRBD2 (7 bases). V was cut by 5 bases and J by 16 bases, with 18 bases left in between. The germline V gene encodes CDR1 DFQATT and CDR2 SNEGSKA (reference sequence). CDR3 size: 11 residues. In DNA form, the CDR3 reads TGCAGTGCTCAGAGGGGGGGGCTTCTTTTCTTC. As protein: CSAQRGGLLFF.

The rearrangement links TRBV7-8 to TRBJ2-7, with unresolved D. CDR3 length equals 13 residues. In germline, CDR1 is SGHVS, CDR2 FQNEAQ. V shed 5 bases and J shed 6 bases, with 14 bases lying between them. The CDR3 reads CASSARVLFEQYF. The CDR3 nucleotides read TGTGCCAGCAGCGCCCGGGTCCTCTTCGAGCAGTACTTC. Based on the CDR3 plus reference TRBV7-8 and TRBJ2-7, the full variable domain is GAGVSQSPRYKVAKRGQDVALRCDPISGHVSLFWYQQALGQGPEFLTYFQNEAQLDKSGLPSDRFFAERPEGSVSTLKIQRTQQEDSAVYLCASSARVLFEQYFGPGTRLTVT.

The chain has TRBV20-1 and TRBJ2-3; D gene ambiguous. The CDR3 extends over 16 amino acids. V was clipped by 4 bases and J by 4 bases, with 21 bases between them. Looked up from germline, CDR1 is DFQATT and CDR2 is SNEGSKA (reference sequence). The CDR3 sequence is CSATPVALGRADTQYF. The DNA of the CDR3 is TGCAGTGCTACCCCAGTTGCCCTAGGTCGGGCAGATACGCAGTATTTT.

Ten or more counts support this clonotype. This chain uses TRBV5-1 with TRBJ1-1; unclear D gene. The CDR3 extends over 12 amino acids. Trimming cost V 2 bases and J 4 bases, with 6 bases left between them. Germline V gene sequence: CDR1 SGHRS, CDR2 YFSETQ. The CDR3 region is CASSFPPTEAFF. The CDR3 DNA sequence: TGCGCCAGCAGCTTTCCCCCCACTGAAGCTTTCTTT.

The sample holds one count of this clonotype. The chain is built from TRBV7-6 and TRBJ2-1; perhaps D is TRBD1 or TRBD2 (5 bases each). Germline lookup yields CDR1 SGHVS and CDR2 FNYEAQ. V lost 2 bases and J lost 9, with 17 bases in between. The CDR3 loop spans 15 amino acids. CDR3: CASSLSGHTGGEQFF. The CDR3 DNA is TGTGCCAGCAGCTTATCAGGCCATACAGGAGGTGAGCAGTTCTTC. The complete variable domain, with remaining parts taken from reference TRBV7-6 and TRBJ2-1, reads GAGVSQSPRYKVTKRGQDVALRCDPISGHVSLYWYRQALGQGPEFLTYFNYEAQQDKSGLPNDRFSAERPEGSISTLTIQRTEQRDSAMYRCASSLSGHTGGEQFFGPGTRLTVL.

The chain has TRBV12-3 or TRBV12-4 and TRBJ2-1; the match to TRBD1 covers 11 bases. Trimming removed 5 bases from V and 5 bases from J; junction bases left unmatched: 5. The CDR3 sequence is 15 residues long. CDR3 sequence: CASSPRDRGNNEQFF. CDR3 nucleotides: TGTGCCAGCAGTCCTCGGGACAGGGGGAACAATGAGCAGTTCTTC.

This clonotype was recorded a few times. This rearrangement joins TRBV12-3 or TRBV12-4 to TRBJ2-7; D possibly corresponds to TRBD1 (5 bases). The CDR3 totals 14 residues. V was trimmed by 5 bases and J by 7 bases, leaving 18 bases between them. CDR3 residues: CASSVSRVPGEQYF. The CDR3 region has the DNA TGTGCCAGCAGTGTCAGCAGGGTTCCCGGTGAGCAGTACTTC.

The table lists this clonotype with many counts. The genes are TRBV12-3 or TRBV12-4 and TRBJ1-5; D is unresolved. V was cut by 6 bases and J by 1 base, with 13 bases left in between. The CDR3 is 15 residues long. This CDR3 is CASRKGSQSNQPQHF. The CDR3, as DNA: TGTGCCAGCAGAAAGGGATCCCAGAGCAATCAGCCCCAGCATTTT.

At least ten counts were recorded for this clonotype. The chain links TRBV7-2 to TRBJ2-3, with D unresolved. This CDR3 region has 13 residues. From germline, CDR1 is SGHTA and CDR2 FQGNSA. V was clipped by 1 base and J by 5 bases, with 7 bases between them. The CDR3 loop is CASSLGGRDTQYF. CDR3 nucleotide sequence: TGTGCCAGCAGCTTAGGGGGTCGAGATACGCAGTATTTT.

This clonotype was counted many times. This sequence joins TRBV7-8 and TRBJ2-3, with D tentatively TRBD1 or TRBD2 (5 bases each). CDR1 and CDR2 (germline): SGHVS, FQNEAQ. V lost 1 base and J 1 base, leaving 12 bases between the germline ends. The CDR3 has 16 amino acids. The CDR3 here is CASSLERQGRTDTQYF. Written as DNA, the CDR3 is TGTGCCAGCAGCTTAGAGCGGCAGGGTCGCACAGATACGCAGTATTTT.